The next 32 T cell receptor beta chains were all read from a single sample in a study of CD8+CD57+ T cells in acquired aplastic anemia. Genomic DNA acted as the template from which TCR beta VDJ combination and CDR3 sequence profiling were carried out. TCRdb used MiXCR to reprocess the reads, holding one entry per CDR3 protein. The profile shows some 200,000 distinct CDR3 sequences, around 48% of them singletons. Flow cytometry had shown expanded CD8+CD57+ cells in the patients chosen for sequencing. The material sequenced was sorted CD4+, CD8+, or CD8+CD57+ T cells (not recorded which) from PBMCs. These receptors were obtained from a human donor with aplastic anemia.

V and J are TRBV7-6 and TRBJ1-4; D is perhaps TRBD1 (5 bases). This CDR3 comprises 15 residues. The germline gives CDR1 SGHVS, CDR2 FNYEAQ. The ends were cut back, 2 bases at V and 7 bases at J, with 14 bases in the middle. CDR3 sequence (DNA): TGTGCCAGCAGCTTATTCGGTGGGGGAAGTGAAAAACTGTTTTTT. Translated: CASSLFGGGSEKLFF.

The V gene is TRBV12-3 or TRBV12-4, the J gene TRBJ1-6; D uncertain. The germline V and J ends were trimmed by 6 bases and 10 bases, with 13 bases remaining between them. This CDR3 is built from 13 residues. The CDR3 reads CASSPSNGSPLHF. CDR3 nucleotide sequence: TGTGCCAGCAGCCCCTCCAATGGGTCACCCCTCCACTTT.

Concerning this clonotype itself: At one end the junction does not follow the germline gene, possibly because of a read error. The rearrangement links TRBV5-4 to TRBJ2-1; D is ambiguous. Germline values: CDR1 SGHNT, CDR2 YYREEE (reference sequence). CDR3 size: 13 residues. This CDR3 reads CASSFTSYDEQFF. The CDR3 coding sequence is TGTGCCAGCAGCTTTACCTCCTACGATGAGCAGTTCTTC.

This chain uses TRBV24-1 with TRBJ2-5, with no clear D. Trimming shortened V by 1 base and J by 1 base, and 6 bases separated the two germline ends. The CDR3 runs 14 residues. CDR1 and CDR2 from the germline V gene are KGHDR and SFDVKD. The CDR3 loop is CATSDFLVQETQYF. CDR3 bases: TGTGCCACCAGTGATTTTCTCGTCCAAGAGACCCAGTACTTC.

The chain employs TRBV11-1 and TRBJ2-1; 10 nucleotides align to TRBD2. The V gene end was trimmed by 2 bases and the J gene end by 5 bases; junction bases not matched to a gene: 12. CDR1 is SGHAT and CDR2 is FQDESV in the germline V gene (reference sequence). CDR3 size: 18 residues. The CDR3 is CASSLIGGGLAVNNEQFF. In nucleotides, the CDR3 is TGTGCCAGCAGCTTAATCGGCGGAGGACTAGCGGTGAACAATGAGCAGTTCTTC. Supplemented by reference TRBV11-1 and TRBJ2-1, the full variable domain reads EAEVAQSPRYKITEKSQAVAFWCDPISGHATLYWYRQILGQGPELLVQFQDESVVDDSQLPKDRFSAERLKGVDSTLKIQPAELGDSAMYLCASSLIGGGLAVNNEQFFGPGTRLTVL.

The CDR3 DNA reads as TGTGCCAGCTCACCGGTGGGCTTAGATAACTATGGCTACACCTTC. Protein: CASSPVGLDNYGYTF. This sequence joins TRBV18 and TRBJ1-2; D remains unclear. Germline lookup yields CDR1 KGHSH and CDR2 LQKENI. This CDR3 contains 15 residues. Trimming pared 3 bases from V and 1 base from J, leaving 12 bases between.

Note on this clonotype: A much larger clone lies one base from this, so it may be a read error. This chain links TRBV14 with TRBJ2-1; D gene uncertain. Trimming stripped 3 bases from V and 4 bases from J, with 10 bases between. Germline V gene data show CDR1 as SGHDN and CDR2 as FVKESK. CDR3 length: 14 residues. CDR3 protein: CASSHYDVYNEQFF. DNA for the CDR3: TGTGCCAGCAGCCACTACGATGTTTACAATGAGCAGTTCTTC.

The rearrangement links TRBV15 to TRBJ2-3, with D possibly called TRBD1 or TRBD2 (5 bases each). Trimming removed 7 bases from V and 0 bases from J, with 17 bases in between. The CDR3 totals 16 residues. Germline loops: CDR1 LNHNV, CDR2 YYDKDF (reference sequence). CDR3 sequence reads: CATTPGVRASTDTQYF. The CDR3 nucleotides are TGTGCCACCACACCCGGGGTCAGGGCTAGCACAGATACGCAGTATTTT.

CDR3 in amino acids: CSVVGSGEDPSTDTQYF. The DNA of the CDR3 is TGCAGCGTTGTAGGTAGCGGGGAGGACCCTAGCACAGATACGCAGTATTTT. The rearrangement joins TRBV29-1 to TRBJ2-3; TRBD2 agrees at 8 bases. The CDR3 is made up of 17 amino acids. With V trimmed by 4 bases and J by 0 bases, 12 bases remained unmatched. The germline CDR1 and CDR2 sequences are SQVTM and ANQGSEA.

The V call is TRBV7-3, the J call TRBJ2-7; D not resolved. The CDR3 totals 10 residues. V dropped 4 bases and J dropped 5 bases, with 3 bases sitting between them. CDR1 is SGHTA, CDR2 FQGTGA, per germline. CDR3 DNA: TGTGCCAGCAGCTATGACGAGCAGTACTTC. Translated: CASSYDEQYF.

This clonotype has just a few counts. J is TRBJ2-7 and V is TRBV19; no firm D call. This CDR3 spans 12 amino acids. V lost 5 bases to trimming and J lost 3 bases, with 8 bases between them. CDR1 and CDR2 from the germline V gene are LNHDA and SQIVND (reference sequence). The DNA of the CDR3 is TGTGCCAGTAGTGACTCTTACTACGAGCAGTACTTC. It specifies CASSDSYYEQYF.

The chain links TRBV2 to TRBJ2-7, with TRBD1 identical over 9 bases. This CDR3 contains 13 residues. Germline values: CDR1 SNHLY, CDR2 FYNNEI. V shed 0 bases and J 6 bases; nucleotides not matched to a gene: 0. The CDR3 nucleotides read TGTGCCAGCAGTGAAGCACAGGGGGCCGAGCAGTACTTC. Residues: CASSEAQGAEQYF.

In its sample, this clonotype was seen a few times. The V gene is TRBV5-1, the J gene TRBJ2-5; no definite D call. The CDR3 runs to 16 residues. Germline assignment: CDR1 SGHRS and CDR2 YFSETQ. V was clipped by 4 bases and J by 1 base, with 17 bases between them. The CDR3 loop reads CASSLGSILTQETQYF. CDR3 in DNA: TGCGCCAGCAGCCTTGGTTCGATCCTGACCCAAGAGACCCAGTACTTC.

V is TRBV7-9 and J is TRBJ1-5; TRBD1 is a possible D gene (6 bases). CDR1 and CDR2 (germline): SEHNR, FQNEAQ (reference sequence). The CDR3 has 15 amino acids. V was shortened by 1 base and J by 6 bases, with 13 bases between the two germline ends. Here the CDR3 reads CASSLEGVRGQPQHF. The CDR3 DNA is TGTGCCAGCAGCTTAGAGGGTGTCAGGGGTCAGCCCCAGCATTTT.

The chain employs TRBV5-1 and TRBJ2-7, with 9 bases lining up with TRBD2. The CDR3 loop spans 16 amino acids. Germline loops: CDR1 SGHRS, CDR2 YFSETQ. V lost 4 bases to trimming and J lost 7 bases; unmatched junction nucleotides: 15. Written as DNA, the CDR3 is TGCGCCAGCAGCCCGGCGGGGCTAGCGGGGACTGGGGAGCAGTACGTC. Translated, it gives CASSPAGLAGTGEQYV.

The chain employs TRBV7-2 and TRBJ2-5, with 15 bases that match TRBD2. The DNA end is a closer match to TRBJ2-1, so the J assignment may be wrong. Germline V gene lookup returns CDR1 SGHTA and CDR2 FQGNSA. The CDR3 is 16 residues long. CDR3 nucleotide sequence: TGTGCCAGCAGCTTGCCGGGACTAGCGGGAGGTGGTGAGCAGTTCTTC. Translated: CASSLPGLAGGGEQFF.

This clonotype was observed a handful of times. The J gene is TRBJ2-7, the V gene TRBV10-3; 7 bases agree with TRBD1. Germline CDR1 ENHRY, CDR2 SYGVKD. The V segment lost 3 bases and the J segment 4 bases; nucleotides outside the gene matches: 12. The CDR3 runs to 16 residues. The CDR3 region is CAISEGATTGLYEQYF. The CDR3 DNA follows: TGTGCCATCAGTGAAGGGGCAACGACAGGGTTATACGAGCAGTACTTC.

This clonotype has a handful of counts. A much larger clone lies a single base off, so this may be a read error. The chain links TRBV7-2 to TRBJ2-3, with a tentative D call TRBD2 (6 bases). The CDR3 consists of 16 residues. Germline loops: CDR1 SGHTA, CDR2 FQGNSA. The CDR3 is CASSLARGSGTGTQYF. For the CDR3, the DNA is TGTGCCAGCAGCTTAGCTCGGGGGTCGGGCACAGGTACGCAGTATTTT.

The chain has TRBV7-6 and TRBJ2-1; a weak D match, TRBD1 (6 bases). The V gene lost 4 bases and the J gene lost 12 bases, with 10 bases spanning the gap. CDR3 length: 11 residues. CDR1 SGHVS and CDR2 FNYEAQ come from the germline V gene. This chain's CDR3 is CASSSEQGQFF. CDR3 nucleotides: TGTGCCAGCAGCTCAGAACAGGGGCAGTTCTTC.

This clonotype was detected only a few times. The V call is TRBV3-1, the J call TRBJ2-1; 10 nucleotides align to TRBD2. The V segment lost 2 bases and the J segment 5 bases; nucleotides outside the gene matches: 9. The CDR3 has 17 residues. Germline V gene data show CDR1 as LGHDT and CDR2 as YNNKEL (reference sequence). CDR3 DNA sequence: TGTGCCAGCAGCCAACTGAATCTAGCGGGAGATCACAATGAGCAGTTCTTC. This translates into CASSQLNLAGDHNEQFF.

The chain has TRBV18 and TRBJ2-2, with D tentatively TRBD2 (6 bases). The V end lost 0 bases, the J end lost 7 bases, and 15 bases lay between the germline ends. The CDR3 runs to 16 residues. Germline V gene sequence: CDR1 KGHSH, CDR2 LQKENI. The CDR3 protein is CASSPPVSGLGGELFF. The DNA of the CDR3 is TGTGCCAGCTCACCACCGGTCTCGGGACTCGGCGGGGAGCTGTTTTTT.

Details on this clonotype: One base away lies a much larger clone, so this may be a sequencing read error. The conserved phenylalanine or tryptophan is not found at the CDR3 terminus, so this likely reflects a read error. The V call is TRBV12-3 or TRBV12-4, the J call TRBJ1-1; 8 positions match TRBD1. V dropped 3 bases and J dropped 4; count of bases not matched to a gene: 1. This CDR3 is built from 13 residues. CDR3 residues: CASSLTGATEAFL. DNA of the CDR3: TGTGCCAGCAGTTTGACAGGGGCCACTGAAGCTTTCCTT.

This chain links TRBV10-3 with TRBJ2-7, with D possibly matching TRBD1 (5 bases). The germline V gene has CDR1 ENHRY and CDR2 SYGVKD. The CDR3 extends over 18 amino acids. V was clipped by 3 bases and J by 2 bases, with 23 bases between them. The CDR3 DNA reads TGTGCCATCAGTGACTTCTCCCCTACAGGCTTAACTCCCTACGAGCAGTACTTC. Translating it yields CAISDFSPTGLTPYEQYF.

V is TRBV11-1 and J is TRBJ2-3, with D uncertain. Between the trimmed V and J ends, which lost 1 base and 3 bases, there was a span of 11 bases. The germline gives CDR1 SGHAT, CDR2 FQDESV (reference sequence). This CDR3 has 15 amino acids. CDR3 protein: CASSLGDPRTDTQYF. The CDR3 DNA sequence: TGTGCCAGCAGCTTAGGTGACCCTAGGACAGATACGCAGTATTTT.

The count of this clonotype is one. The chain employs TRBV11-1 and TRBJ1-5; D gene uncertain. Germline CDR1 SGHAT, CDR2 FQDESV (reference sequence). The CDR3 extends over 16 amino acids. The V end lost 9 bases, the J end lost 1 base, and 19 bases lay between the germline ends. The CDR3 is CARNNNLGLSNQPQHF. CDR3 DNA sequence: TGTGCCAGGAATAATAATTTGGGGTTAAGCAATCAGCCCCAGCATTTT.

This clonotype has at least ten counts. As DNA, the CDR3 is TGTGCCAGCAGCTTGTGGGCGGCCGATGAGCAGTTCTTC. It specifies CASSLWAADEQFF. V and J are TRBV7-3 and TRBJ2-1; no reliable D call. Trimming cost V 3 bases and J 8 bases, with 11 bases left between them. The CDR3 has 13 residues. Germline V gene data show CDR1 as SGHTA and CDR2 as FQGTGA.

The chain carries TRBV5-1 and TRBJ2-3, with TRBD1 matching 9 bases. The trim removed 0 bases at V and 8 bases at J, leaving 10 bases unmatched. Germline V lookup: CDR1 SGHRS, CDR2 YFSETQ. This CDR3 spans 16 amino acids. The CDR3 bases are TGCGCCAGCAGCTTGGGGACAGGGGATGGCCGAGGTACGCAGTATTTT. Residues: CASSLGTGDGRGTQYF.

At least ten counts were recorded for this clonotype. The chain recombines TRBV20-1 with TRBJ2-1; no clear D gene. CDR3 length equals 11 residues. CDR1 and CDR2 (germline): DFQATT, SNEGSKA (reference sequence). The germline V and J ends were trimmed by 8 bases and 5 bases, with 10 bases remaining between them. CDR3 region: CSPESHNEQFF. CDR3 sequence (DNA): TGCAGTCCGGAGAGCCACAATGAGCAGTTCTTC.

The CDR3 sequence is CASSRGQGNYNEQFF. The CDR3 coding sequence is TGTGCCAGTAGTAGGGGACAGGGGAACTACAATGAGCAGTTCTTC. V and J are TRBV19 and TRBJ2-1; 10 nucleotides match TRBD1. This CDR3 spans 15 amino acids. Germline trimming cut 4 bases from V and 3 bases from J; bases unmatched to any gene: 3. Germline V gives CDR1 LNHDA, CDR2 SQIVND (reference sequence).

The chain has TRBV7-9 and TRBJ1-1; D ambiguous. This CDR3 has 13 amino acids. The germline gives CDR1 SEHNR, CDR2 FQNEAQ (reference sequence). V lost 3 bases to trimming and J lost 1 base, with 6 bases between them. CDR3 residues: CASSFVKNTEAFF. The CDR3 region has the DNA TGTGCCAGCAGCTTTGTGAAGAACACTGAAGCTTTCTTT.

This clonotype was observed many times. The gene calls are TRBV12-3 or TRBV12-4 and TRBJ1-5; 7 bases match TRBD1. Losses at the gene ends were 5 bases for V and 3 bases for J; bases not matched to a gene: 10. The CDR3 contains 16 residues. In DNA, the CDR3 is TGTGCCAGCAGTAAGGCGTACAGGGGAATCAATCAGCCCCAGCATTTT. Encoded protein: CASSKAYRGINQPQHF.

Concerning this clonotype: Since a much larger clone is just one base distant, this may be a read error. The chain couples TRBV11-1 to TRBJ2-3; D might be TRBD1 or TRBD2, each matching 6 bases. The CDR3 runs 15 residues. Trimming stripped 5 bases from V and 6 bases from J, with 18 bases between. The germline V gene has CDR1 SGHAT and CDR2 FQDESV (reference sequence). The CDR3 is CASSPSARGADTQYF. DNA of the CDR3: TGTGCCAGCAGCCCCTCAGCGAGGGGGGCCGATACGCAGTATTTT. Full variable domain (remainder filled in from reference TRBV11-1 and TRBJ2-3): EAEVAQSPRYKITEKSQAVAFWCDPISGHATLYWYRQILGQGPELLVQFQDESVVDDSQLPKDRFSAERLKGVDSTLKIQPAELGDSAMYLCASSPSARGADTQYFGPGTRLTVL.